Listed below are T cell receptor beta chains from one sample, sequenced in a study of spatial heterogeneity in lung cancer. MiXCR, applied by TCRdb to the 5' RACE reads, yields one record per CDR3 protein. The sample consists of some 23,000 distinct CDR3 sequences, 5% to 7.5% of them appearing once. The sequenced sample was lung tumor tissue, obtained at surgery. The receptors derive from a male donor with early-stage non-small cell lung cancer. CDR3s include the opening cysteine and the closing phenylalanine or tryptophan. D genes are given only for firm matches. Size tells how often a clone was seen (once, few, many) or the class of an expanded clone, and some rows leave it out.

D gene: TRBD2
clone size: many
J gene: TRBJ2-1
V gene: TRBV7-3
CDR3 protein: CASSLRASGVNEQFF
CDR3 DNA: TGTGCCAGCAGCTTAAGGGCTAGCGGAGTTAATGAGCAGTTCTTC

D gene: TRBD1
clone size: many
J gene: TRBJ2-1
V gene: TRBV6-5
CDR3 protein: CATQNPGQAKNEQFF
CDR3 DNA: TGTGCCACACAAAACCCGGGACAGGCGAAGAATGAGCAGTTCTTC

D gene: -
clone size: many
J gene: TRBJ2-1
V gene: TRBV5-1
CDR3 protein: CASSLAREKGNEQFF
CDR3 DNA: TGCGCCAGCAGCTTGGCCAGGGAAAAGGGAAATGAGCAGTTCTTC

D gene: -
clone size: many
J gene: TRBJ2-4
V gene: TRBV7-3
CDR3 protein: CASSLSGTKLNIQYF
CDR3 DNA: TGTGCCAGCAGCTTATCTGGAACGAAGCTAAACATTCAGTACTTC

D gene: -
clone size: many
J gene: TRBJ1-2
V gene: TRBV5-1
CDR3 protein: CASSLMTNYGYTF
CDR3 DNA: TGCGCCAGCAGCTTAATGACTAACTATGGCTACACCTTC

D gene: TRBD1
clone size: many
J gene: TRBJ1-2
V gene: TRBV27
CDR3 protein: CASSWTGGYGYTF
CDR3 DNA: TGTGCCAGCAGTTGGACAGGGGGCTATGGCTACACCTTC

D gene: TRBD1
clone size: many
J gene: TRBJ2-5
V gene: TRBV28
CDR3 protein: CASSPRGQPQETQYF
CDR3 DNA: TGTGCCAGCAGTCCCCGGGGACAGCCGCAAGAGACCCAGTACTTC

D gene: -
clone size: many
J gene: TRBJ1-5
V gene: TRBV20-1
CDR3 protein: CSARVHSFSRNQPQHF
CDR3 DNA: TGCAGTGCTAGAGTACACAGTTTCAGTCGAAATCAGCCCCAGCATTTT

D gene: -
clone size: many
J gene: TRBJ2-1
V gene: TRBV11-3
CDR3 protein: CASSSRGSYSYNEQFF
CDR3 DNA: TGTGCCAGCAGCTCCCGCGGGTCTTACTCCTACAATGAGCAGTTCTTC

D gene: -
clone size: medium-sized
J gene: TRBJ2-3
V gene: TRBV28
CDR3 protein: CASRSTYRTVMYF
CDR3 DNA: TGTGCCAGCAGATCAACCTACAGGACCGTCATGTATTTT

D gene: TRBD1
clone size: many
J gene: TRBJ2-3
V gene: TRBV10-3
CDR3 protein: CAISTIRDRVLFTDTQYF
CDR3 DNA: TGTGCCATCAGTACGATTCGGGACAGGGTCCTGTTTACAGATACGCAGTATTTT

D gene: TRBD2
clone size: many
J gene: TRBJ2-7
V gene: TRBV6-6
CDR3 protein: CASSFGGVNEQYF
CDR3 DNA: TGTGCCAGCAGTTTTGGGGGGGTCAACGAGCAGTACTTC

D gene: -
clone size: many
J gene: TRBJ1-1
V gene: TRBV20-1
CDR3 protein: CSASRRGGEAFF
CDR3 DNA: TGCAGTGCGTCTAGGAGGGGGGGAGAGGCTTTCTTT

D gene: TRBD2
clone size: many
J gene: TRBJ2-5
V gene: TRBV18
CDR3 protein: CASSPPSGSETQYF
CDR3 DNA: TGTGCCAGCTCACCTCCTAGCGGGAGCGAGACCCAGTACTTC

D gene: TRBD1
clone size: -
J gene: TRBJ2-7
V gene: TRBV7-2
CDR3 protein: CASSSSGQGTYEQYF
CDR3 DNA: TGTGCCAGCAGCTCCTCAGGACAGGGCACCTACGAGCAGTACTTC

D gene: -
clone size: few
J gene: TRBJ2-5
V gene: TRBV7-2
CDR3 protein: CASSSGLQETQYF
CDR3 DNA: TGTGCCAGCAGCTCCGGCCTCCAAGAGACCCAGTACTTC

D gene: -
clone size: few
J gene: TRBJ2-5
V gene: TRBV20-1
CDR3 protein: CSARPGLTQETQYF
CDR3 DNA: TGCAGTGCTAGGCCGGGACTTACCCAAGAGACCCAGTACTTC

D gene: -
clone size: many
J gene: TRBJ1-1
V gene: TRBV20-1
CDR3 protein: CSARKGVNTEAFF
CDR3 DNA: TGCAGTGCTAGGAAAGGAGTGAACACTGAAGCTTTCTTT

D gene: -
clone size: few
J gene: TRBJ1-6
V gene: TRBV3-1
CDR3 protein: CASSRGSGNSPLHF
CDR3 DNA: TGTGCCAGCAGCCGGGGGTCGGGAAATTCACCCCTCCACTTT

D gene: -
clone size: many
J gene: TRBJ2-3
V gene: TRBV6-2/TRBV6-3
CDR3 protein: CASTNEGLSTDTQYF
CDR3 DNA: TGTGCCAGCACCAACGAGGGACTCAGCACAGATACGCAGTATTTT

D gene: -
clone size: -
J gene: TRBJ1-4
V gene: TRBV12-3/TRBV12-4
CDR3 protein: CASSLQREKLFF
CDR3 DNA: TGTGCCAGCAGTTTACAACGCGAAAAGCTGTTTTTT

D gene: -
clone size: -
J gene: TRBJ2-7
V gene: TRBV30
CDR3 protein: CAWSYRDEQYF
CDR3 DNA: TGTGCCTGGAGTTACAGGGACGAGCAGTACTTC

D gene: -
clone size: many
J gene: TRBJ2-7
V gene: TRBV5-1
CDR3 protein: CASSSQGRAYEQYF
CDR3 DNA: TGCGCCAGCAGCTCCCAGGGGAGAGCCTACGAGCAGTACTTC

D gene: -
clone size: few
J gene: TRBJ2-7
V gene: TRBV11-2
CDR3 protein: CASSLESGYSYEQYF
CDR3 DNA: TGTGCCAGCAGCTTAGAGAGCGGGTACTCCTACGAGCAGTACTTC

D gene: -
clone size: few
J gene: TRBJ2-2
V gene: TRBV7-7
CDR3 protein: CASSSGPTGELFF
CDR3 DNA: TGTGCTAGCAGCTCAGGACCCACCGGGGAGCTGTTTTTT

D gene: -
clone size: many
J gene: TRBJ1-5
V gene: TRBV7-9
CDR3 protein: CASSLAFDQPQHF
CDR3 DNA: TGTGCCAGCAGCCTGGCATTTGATCAGCCCCAGCATTTT